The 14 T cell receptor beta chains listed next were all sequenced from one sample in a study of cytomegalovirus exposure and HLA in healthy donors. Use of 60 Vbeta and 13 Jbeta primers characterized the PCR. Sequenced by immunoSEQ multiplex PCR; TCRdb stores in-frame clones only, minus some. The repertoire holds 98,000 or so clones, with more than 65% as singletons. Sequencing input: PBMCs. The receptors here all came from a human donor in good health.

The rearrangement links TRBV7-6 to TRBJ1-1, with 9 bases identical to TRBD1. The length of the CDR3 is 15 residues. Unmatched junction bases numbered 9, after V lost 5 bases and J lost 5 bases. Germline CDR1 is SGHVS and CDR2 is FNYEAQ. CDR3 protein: CASSNYRGPGTEAFF. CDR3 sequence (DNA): TGTGCCAGCAGCAACTACAGGGGGCCGGGTACTGAAGCTTTCTTT.

CDR3 region: CASSGRETGELFF. The CDR3 nucleotides are TGTGCCAGTAGTGGTAGGGAGACCGGGGAGCTGTTTTTT. This chain links TRBV19 with TRBJ2-2; D perhaps matches TRBD2 (5 bases). Germline values: CDR1 LNHDA, CDR2 SQIVND (reference sequence). The length of the CDR3 is 13 residues. Deletions cut 5 bases from V and 5 bases from J, with 9 bases between. Looking up the rest from reference TRBV19 and TRBJ2-2 gives the full variable domain: DGGITQSPKYLFRKEGQNVTLSCEQNLNHDAMYWYRQDPGQGLRLIYYSQIVNDFQKGDIAEGYSVSREKKESFPLTVTSAQKNPTAFYLCASSGRETGELFFGEGSRLTVL.

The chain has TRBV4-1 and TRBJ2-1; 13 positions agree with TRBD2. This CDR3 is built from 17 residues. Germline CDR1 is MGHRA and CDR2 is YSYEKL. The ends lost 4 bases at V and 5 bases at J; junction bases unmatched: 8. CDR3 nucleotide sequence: TGCGCCAGCAGCCTTAGGACTAGCGGGAGTTCCGACAATGAGCAGTTCTTC. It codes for CASSLRTSGSSDNEQFF.

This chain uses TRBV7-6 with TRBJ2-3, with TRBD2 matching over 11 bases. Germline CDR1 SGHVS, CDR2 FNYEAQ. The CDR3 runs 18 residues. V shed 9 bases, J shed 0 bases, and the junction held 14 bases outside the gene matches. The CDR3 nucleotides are TGTGCCAGTCGCCGGGGGCTAGCGGGAGGATCTAGCACAGATACGCAGTATTTT. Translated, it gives CASRRGLAGGSSTDTQYF.

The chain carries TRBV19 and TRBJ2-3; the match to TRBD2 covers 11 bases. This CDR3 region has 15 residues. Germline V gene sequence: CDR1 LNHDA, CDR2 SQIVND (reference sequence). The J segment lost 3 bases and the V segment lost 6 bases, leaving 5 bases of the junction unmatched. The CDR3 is CASRGASGRTDTQYF. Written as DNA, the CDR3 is TGTGCCAGTAGGGGGGCTAGCGGGAGGACAGATACGCAGTATTTT.

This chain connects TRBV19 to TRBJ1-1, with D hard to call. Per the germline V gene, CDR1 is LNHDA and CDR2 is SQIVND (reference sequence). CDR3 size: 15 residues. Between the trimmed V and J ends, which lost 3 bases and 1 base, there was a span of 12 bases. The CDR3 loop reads CASSIGPGKNTEAFF. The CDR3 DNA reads TGTGCCAGTAGTATTGGACCCGGGAAGAACACTGAAGCTTTCTTT.

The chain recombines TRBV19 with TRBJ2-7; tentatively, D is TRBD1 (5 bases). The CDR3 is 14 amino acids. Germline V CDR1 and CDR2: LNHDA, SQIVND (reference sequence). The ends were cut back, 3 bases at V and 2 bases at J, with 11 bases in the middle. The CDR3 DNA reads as TGTGCCAGTAGTATTCGAACAGGAACCTACGAGCAGTACTTC. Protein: CASSIRTGTYEQYF.

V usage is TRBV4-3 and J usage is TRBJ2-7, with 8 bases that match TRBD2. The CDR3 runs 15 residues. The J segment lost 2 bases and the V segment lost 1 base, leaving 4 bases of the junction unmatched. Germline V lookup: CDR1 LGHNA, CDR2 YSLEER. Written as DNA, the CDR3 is TGCGCCAGCAGCCAAGCCTTGACTAGCGCCTACGAGCAGTACTTC. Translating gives CASSQALTSAYEQYF.

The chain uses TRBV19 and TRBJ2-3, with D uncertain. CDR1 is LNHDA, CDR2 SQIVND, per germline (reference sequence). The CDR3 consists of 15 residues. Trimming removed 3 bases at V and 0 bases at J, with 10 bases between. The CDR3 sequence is CASSIPGPSTDTQYF. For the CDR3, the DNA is TGTGCCAGTAGTATCCCTGGCCCTAGCACAGATACGCAGTATTTT.

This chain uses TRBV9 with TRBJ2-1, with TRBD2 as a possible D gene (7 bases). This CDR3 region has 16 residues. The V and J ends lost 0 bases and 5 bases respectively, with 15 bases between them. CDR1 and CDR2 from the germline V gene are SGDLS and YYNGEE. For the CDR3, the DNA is TGTGCCAGCAGCGTAGGTGGAGGGGGGGCCCACAATGAGCAGTTCTTC. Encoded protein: CASSVGGGGAHNEQFF.

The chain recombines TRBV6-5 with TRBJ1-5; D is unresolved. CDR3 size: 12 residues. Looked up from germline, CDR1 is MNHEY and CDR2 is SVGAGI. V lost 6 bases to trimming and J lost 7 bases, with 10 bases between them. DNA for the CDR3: TGTGCCAGCAGCGACGTGGGCCAGCCCCAGCATTTT. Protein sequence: CASSDVGQPQHF.

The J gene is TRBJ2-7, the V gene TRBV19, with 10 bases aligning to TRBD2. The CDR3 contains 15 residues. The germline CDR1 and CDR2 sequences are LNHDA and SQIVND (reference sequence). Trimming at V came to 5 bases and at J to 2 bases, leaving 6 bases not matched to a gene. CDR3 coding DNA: TGTGCCAGTAGTCCTAGCGGGGGAGGGGCCTACGAGCAGTACTTC. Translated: CASSPSGGGAYEQYF.

CDR3 residues: CASSSGVGVDQPQHF. As DNA, the CDR3 is TGTGCCAGCAGCTCAGGGGTAGGAGTCGATCAGCCCCAGCATTTT. The chain uses TRBV6-5 and TRBJ1-5, with D possibly being TRBD1 (6 bases). Trimming shortened V by 6 bases and J by 5 bases, and 17 bases separated the two germline ends. The germline V gene encodes CDR1 MNHEY and CDR2 SVGAGI. The CDR3 covers 15 residues.

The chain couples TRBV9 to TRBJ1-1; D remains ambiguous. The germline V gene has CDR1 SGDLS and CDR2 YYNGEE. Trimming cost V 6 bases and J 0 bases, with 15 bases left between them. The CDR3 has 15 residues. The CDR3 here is CASKSEGRMNTEAFF. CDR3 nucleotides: TGTGCCAGCAAATCGGAGGGCAGGATGAACACTGAAGCTTTCTTT.